This T cell receptor beta chain was recorded in a study of cytomegalovirus exposure and HLA in healthy donors. Study-wide points: Presence/absence analyses supposed approximately even sequencing depth among donors. V- and J-gene trimming of TCR beta was linked (in a later analysis) to a missense DCLRE1C variant.

Turning to this clone: What it binds is unknown.

The CDR3 spans 16 residues. Primers: 60 Vbeta forward and 13 Jbeta reverse. In the authors' methods: In a later analysis, approximately 80 million unique TCR beta chains included roughly 11 million shared by two or more donors. The table came from immunoSEQ multiplex PCR; TCRdb's copy has only in-frame clones and leaves some out. V and J calls and clone size are copied from that table; D and trimming were computed from the DNA. Seen here are roughly 120,000 clones, 81% observed once, and the top ten hold roughly 2.2%. Sequencing used PBMCs. V is TRBV12-2 and J is TRBJ2-5; the table assigns TRBD2, which was not confirmed against the DNA. TRBV12-2 has pseudogene status. The receptor was isolated from a woman aged 30 to 39 in good health and CMV-seronegative. This CDR3 reads CASRLVPGLADETQYF. CDR3 nucleotides: TGTGCAAGTCGCTTAGTGCCGGGACTAGCAGATGAGACCCAGTACTTC.